Shown below are 7 T cell receptor beta chains from a single sample sequenced in a study of T cell changes during pregnancy in multiple sclerosis. TCRdb keeps only in-frame clones here, not all; method: immunoSEQ multiplex PCR. The table records under 50,000 clones, 92% of them present only once. This specimen was CD8+ T cells from peripheral blood mononuclear cells, taken before pregnancy. These receptors were obtained from a female donor with multiple sclerosis, enrolled in a pregnancy study.

This clone came up once. This chain joins TRBV7-2 and TRBJ1-6; the match to TRBD1 covers 10 bases. Germline CDR1 reads SGHTA; CDR2 reads FQGNSA. J was trimmed by 10 bases and V by 4 bases; bases with no gene match: 16. The CDR3 totals 18 residues. The CDR3 sequence: CASSYPSTGGWVESPLHF. The CDR3 bases are TGTGCCAGCAGCTACCCTTCGACAGGGGGCTGGGTCGAGTCACCCCTCCACTTT.

The V call is TRBV7-6, the J call TRBJ2-1, with TRBD2 as a possible D gene (5 bases). CDR3 length: 12 residues. Trimming took off 5 bases at V and 8 bases at J, with 10 bases between the two ends. The germline gives CDR1 SGHVS, CDR2 FNYEAQ. CDR3 nucleotide sequence: TGTGCCAGCAGCGCAAGCGGATATGAGCAGTTCTTC. Its protein product is CASSASGYEQFF. The complete variable domain, with remaining parts taken from reference TRBV7-6 and TRBJ2-1, reads GAGVSQSPRYKVTKRGQDVALRCDPISGHVSLYWYRQALGQGPEFLTYFNYEAQQDKSGLPNDRFSAERPEGSISTLTIQRTEQRDSAMYRCASSASGYEQFFGPGTRLTVL.

The chain employs TRBV5-8 and TRBJ1-1; the D is unclear. Germline CDR1 is SGHTS and CDR2 is YDEGEE. This CDR3 is 14 amino acids long. The V gene lost 2 bases and the J gene lost 6 bases, with 14 bases spanning the gap. The CDR3 DNA follows: TGTGCCAGCAGCTTTCTGTCTCGTTTCTCTGAAGCTTTCTTT. Translating it yields CASSFLSRFSEAFF.

This chain connects TRBV9 to TRBJ2-2; 7 bases align to TRBD1. CDR1 and CDR2 (germline): SGDLS, YYNGEE. J was trimmed by 7 bases and V by 2 bases; bases with no gene match: 8. This CDR3 spans 15 amino acids. The CDR3 DNA reads as TGTGCCAGCAGCGTGCGGGCAGGGGGTGGCGGGGAGCTGTTTTTT. Protein sequence: CASSVRAGGGGELFF.

The chain joins TRBV27 to TRBJ2-1, with TRBD1 identical over 8 bases. Germline trimming cut 5 bases from V and 6 bases from J; bases unmatched to any gene: 9. The CDR3 length is 15 residues. The germline V gene has CDR1 MNHEY and CDR2 SMNVEV (reference sequence). Written as DNA, the CDR3 is TGTGCCAGCAGTCCCTCAGGGGGCGGCTCCAATGAGCAGTTCTTC. Its translation is CASSPSGGGSNEQFF.

The V gene is TRBV18, the J gene TRBJ1-1; no clear D gene. Deletions cut 3 bases from V and 4 bases from J, with 18 bases between. CDR1 and CDR2 from the germline V gene are KGHSH and LQKENI. The CDR3 runs to 16 residues. DNA of the CDR3: TGTGCCAGCTCACCGATAGGGAGGATAGGTGGCACTGAAGCTTTCTTT. Its protein product is CASSPIGRIGGTEAFF.

The rearrangement joins TRBV7-3 to TRBJ2-1; 9 positions match TRBD2. CDR1 is SGHTA, CDR2 FQGTGA, per germline. With 2 bases clipped from V and 7 bases from J, the junction kept 6 bases outside the gene matches. The CDR3 spans 15 residues. In DNA, the CDR3 is TGTGCCAGCAGCTTACGAGCGGGGGGCGCGAATGAGCAGTTCTTC. Amino acid sequence: CASSLRAGGANEQFF. The full variable domain, its missing parts supplied by reference TRBV7-3 and TRBJ2-1, is GAGVSQTPSNKVTEKGKYVELRCDPISGHTALYWYRQSLGQGPEFLIYFQGTGAADDSGLPNDRFFAVRPEGSVSTLKIQRTERGDSAVYLCASSLRAGGANEQFFGPGTRLTVL.